This section outlines one TCR beta chain sequence together with its context. The sample originates from a study of blood T cell repertoires in COVID-19. The V gene lost 3 bases and the J gene lost 2 bases, with 11 bases spanning the gap. CDR1 is SGHTA and CDR2 is FQGNSA in the germline V gene. This CDR3 region has 15 residues. Generated by immunoSEQ multiplex PCR, the TCRdb table keeps only in-frame clones and is missing some. The table includes 150,000 or so clones, approximately 87% detected once. The sequencing sample was made of PBMCs or T cells enriched from blood (not recorded which). The chain has TRBV7-2 and TRBJ2-1; possibly TRBD1 for D (6 bases). The receptor was isolated from a woman aged 45-59 years who had recovered from COVID-19. The CDR3 DNA reads as TGTGCCAGCAGCTTTCTGGGGGCCGCCTACAATGAGCAGTTCTTC. This codes for CASSFLGAAYNEQFF. Full variable domain (missing parts from reference TRBV7-2 and TRBJ2-1): GAGVSQSPSNKVTEKGKDVELRCDPISGHTALYWYRQSLGQGLEFLIYFQGNSAPDKSGLPSDRFSAERTGGSVSTLTIQRTQQEDSAVYLCASSFLGAAYNEQFFGPGTRLTVL.